The 9 T cell receptor beta chains below come from one sample, sequenced in a study of patients and donors after allogeneic stem cell transplantation. TCRdb re-derived calls from the RT-PCR reads in MiXCR, one entry per CDR3 protein. The sample lists about 960,000 distinct CDR3 sequences; more than 15% were seen once. Input material: blood, either unsorted or a sorted T cell fraction (not recorded which). Receptors originate from a human donor who was either an allogeneic HSCT recipient or a stem cell or donor lymphocyte infusion donor (not recorded which). It is not recorded whose cells these are; they may come from a transplant donor.

The chain has TRBV4-2 and TRBJ2-3; tentatively, D is TRBD1 (6 bases). Trimming removed 1 base at V and 6 bases at J, with 14 bases between. This CDR3 comprises 15 residues. The germline V gene encodes CDR1 LGHNA and CDR2 YNFKEQ. The CDR3 loop is CASSQAGAVPDTQYF. The CDR3 DNA follows: TGTGCCAGCAGCCAAGCAGGGGCAGTACCGGATACGCAGTATTTT.

This clonotype came up a few times. The chain joins TRBV9 to TRBJ1-2; 7 nucleotides match TRBD1. Germline V gene data show CDR1 as SGDLS and CDR2 as YYNGEE. Trimming removed 4 bases from V and 2 bases from J; junction bases left unmatched: 11. This CDR3 contains 16 residues. DNA for the CDR3: TGTGCCAGCAGCACTTCAATCGACAGGGTCAACTATGGCTACACCTTC. Its translation is CASSTSIDRVNYGYTF. The variable domain in full, completed from reference TRBV9 and TRBJ1-2, reads DSGVTQTPKHLITATGQRVTLRCSPRSGDLSVYWYQQSLDQGLQFLIQYYNGEERAKGNILERFSAQQFPDLHSELNLSSLELGDSALYFCASSTSIDRVNYGYTFGSGTRLTVV.

This clonotype was detected only a few times. The chain joins TRBV18 to TRBJ1-1; no clear D gene. Germline lookup yields CDR1 KGHSH and CDR2 LQKENI. V was shortened by 1 base and J by 1 base, with 4 bases between the two germline ends. This CDR3 comprises 13 residues. CDR3 DNA: TGTGCCAGCTCACCACTGGAGAACACTGAAGCTTTCTTT. Protein product: CASSPLENTEAFF.

V is TRBV11-2 and J is TRBJ2-5; 8 positions match TRBD1. The germline gives CDR1 SGHAT, CDR2 FQNNGV. The CDR3 is 18 residues long. V shed 4 bases, J shed 1 base, and the junction held 14 bases outside the gene matches. In nucleotides, the CDR3 is TGTGCCAGCAGCTGGGTTCAGAGGACAGGGTCGCCCCAAGAGACCCAGTACTTC. Encoded protein: CASSWVQRTGSPQETQYF.

This clonotype has a handful of counts. The chain joins TRBV3-1 to TRBJ2-1; D not resolved. The CDR3 has 14 amino acids. Trimming removed 4 bases at V and 8 bases at J, with 15 bases between. The V gene's germline CDR1 is LGHDT and CDR2 YNNKEL (reference sequence). Here the CDR3 reads CASSLRLGGDEQFF. DNA of the CDR3: TGTGCCAGCAGCCTGCGACTTGGCGGAGATGAGCAGTTCTTC.

This clonotype was found a few times. The rearrangement links TRBV2 to TRBJ2-1; D perhaps matches TRBD2 (5 bases). The CDR3 consists of 16 residues. The germline gives CDR1 SNHLY, CDR2 FYNNEI. Trimming removed 1 base at V and 5 bases at J, with 15 bases between. CDR3 loop: CASSEDPSWNNNEQFF. The CDR3 bases are TGTGCCAGCAGTGAAGACCCTAGCTGGAACAACAATGAGCAGTTCTTC. The full variable domain, with the rest looked up from reference TRBV2 and TRBJ2-1, is EPEVTQTPSHQVTQMGQEVILRCVPISNHLYFYWYRQILGQKVEFLVSFYNNEISEKSEIFDDQFSVERPDGSNFTLKIRSTKLEDSAMYFCASSEDPSWNNNEQFFGPGTRLTVL.

There are a few counts of this clonotype. The chain combines TRBV12-3 or TRBV12-4 with TRBJ2-4; 10 bases line up with TRBD1. The CDR3 is 16 residues long. V dropped 6 bases and J dropped 3; count of bases not matched to a gene: 8. For the CDR3, the DNA is TGTGCCAGCAGCCCCCCCGGGACAGGGGTCAAAAACATTCAGTACTTC. Amino acids: CASSPPGTGVKNIQYF.

V usage is TRBV3-1 and J usage is TRBJ2-3; no reliable D call. V lost 0 bases, J lost 6 bases, and 10 bases lay in between. Germline CDR1 and CDR2: LGHDT and YNNKEL (reference sequence). This CDR3 region has 14 residues. The CDR3, as DNA: TGTGCCAGCAGCCAAGAGGAAGTTTCGGATACGCAGTATTTT. Its translation is CASSQEEVSDTQYF.

There are a few counts of this clonotype. The chain has TRBV9 and TRBJ1-3; D gene uncertain. The V end lost 7 bases, the J end lost 0 bases, and 17 bases lay between the germline ends. The CDR3 contains 16 residues. Germline CDR1 SGDLS, CDR2 YYNGEE. The CDR3, as DNA: TGTGCCAGCGCCCCCGGCCCGGGGAACTCTGGAAACACCATATATTTT. Residues: CASAPGPGNSGNTIYF.